This TCR beta chain derives from a study of blood T cell repertoires in COVID-19. Study summary: Both acute and convalescent COVID-19 samples were obtained from the United States, Italy and Spain. Sources were T cells, B-cell-depleted T cells, or PBMCs; the material itself was cDNA or gDNA.

Per the original data handling: Researchers report that nucleated cell counts were estimated from reference gene primer amplification. Data came from immunoSEQ multiplex PCR; TCRdb stores just in-frame clones and leaves some out. D and trimming come from the DNA, and the V and J calls and clone size come from that table. This sample has a few hundred thousand clones, with approximately 89% found just once. The CDR3 runs to 15 residues. J lost 5 bases, V lost 6 bases, and 9 bases had no gene match. Per germline, CDR1 MNHEY and CDR2 SVGAGI. Sequencing used peripheral blood. This receptor was obtained from a man aged 40-49 years who had recovered from COVID-19. The rearrangement uses TRBV6-5 and TRBJ2-1; 8 positions agree with TRBD1. The DNA for the CDR3 is TGTGCCAGCAGCCCGACAGGGGAAGTCCACAATGAGCAGTTCTTC. Translating gives CASSPTGEVHNEQFF.